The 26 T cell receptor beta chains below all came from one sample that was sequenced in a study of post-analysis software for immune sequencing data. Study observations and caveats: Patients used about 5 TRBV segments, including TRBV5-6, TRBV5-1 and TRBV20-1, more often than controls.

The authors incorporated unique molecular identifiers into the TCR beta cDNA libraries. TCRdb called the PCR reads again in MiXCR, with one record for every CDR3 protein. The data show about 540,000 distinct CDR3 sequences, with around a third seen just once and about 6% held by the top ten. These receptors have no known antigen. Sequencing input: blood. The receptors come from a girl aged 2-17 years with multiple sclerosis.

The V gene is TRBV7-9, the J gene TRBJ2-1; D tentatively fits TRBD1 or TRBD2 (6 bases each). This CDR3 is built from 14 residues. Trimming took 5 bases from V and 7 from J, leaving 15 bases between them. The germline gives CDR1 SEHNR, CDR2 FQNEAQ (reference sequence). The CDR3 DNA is TGTGCCAGCAGCGAGGGGGGCCCTAATAATGAGCAGTTCTTC. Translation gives CASSEGGPNNEQFF.

The CDR3 bases are TGCGCCAGCAGTAGGGACAGGGAGTACAATGAGCAGTTCTTC. Translating it yields CASSRDREYNEQFF. The rearrangement uses TRBV5-1 and TRBJ2-1, with TRBD1 identical over 9 bases. Losses at the gene ends were 5 bases for V and 4 bases for J; bases not matched to a gene: 4. The CDR3 consists of 14 residues. Germline V gene data show CDR1 as SGHRS and CDR2 as YFSETQ.

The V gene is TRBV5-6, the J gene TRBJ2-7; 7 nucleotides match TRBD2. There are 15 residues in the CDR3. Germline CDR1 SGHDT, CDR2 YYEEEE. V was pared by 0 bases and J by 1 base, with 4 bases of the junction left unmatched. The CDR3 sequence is CASSLGEGLSYEQYF. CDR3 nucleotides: TGTGCCAGCAGCTTGGGGGAGGGTCTTTCCTACGAGCAGTACTTC.

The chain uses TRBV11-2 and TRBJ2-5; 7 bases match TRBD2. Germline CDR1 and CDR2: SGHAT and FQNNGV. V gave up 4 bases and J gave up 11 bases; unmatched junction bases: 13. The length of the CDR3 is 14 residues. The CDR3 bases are TGTGCCAGCAGCTCCCGAGCGGGGTTGGCTGAGCAGTACTTC. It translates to CASSSRAGLAEQYF. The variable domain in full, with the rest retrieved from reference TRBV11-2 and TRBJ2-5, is EAGVAQSPRYKIIEKRQSVAFWCNPISGHATLYWYQQILGQGPKLLIQFQNNGVVDDSQLPKDRFSAERLKGVDSTLKIQPAKLEDSAVYLCASSSRAGLAEQYFGPGTRLLVL.

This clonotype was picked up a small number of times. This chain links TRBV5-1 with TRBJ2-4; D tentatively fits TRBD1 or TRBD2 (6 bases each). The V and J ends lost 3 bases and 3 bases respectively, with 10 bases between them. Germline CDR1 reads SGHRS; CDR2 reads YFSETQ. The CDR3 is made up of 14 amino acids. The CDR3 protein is CASSSGGGKNIQYF. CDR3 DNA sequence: TGCGCCAGCAGCTCTGGAGGGGGCAAAAACATTCAGTACTTC.

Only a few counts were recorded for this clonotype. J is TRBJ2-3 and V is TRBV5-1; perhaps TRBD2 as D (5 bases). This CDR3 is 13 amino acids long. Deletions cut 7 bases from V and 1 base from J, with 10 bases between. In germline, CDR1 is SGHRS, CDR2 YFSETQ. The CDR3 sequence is CASGRDGTDTQYF. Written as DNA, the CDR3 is TGCGCCAGCGGTCGGGATGGCACAGATACGCAGTATTTT.

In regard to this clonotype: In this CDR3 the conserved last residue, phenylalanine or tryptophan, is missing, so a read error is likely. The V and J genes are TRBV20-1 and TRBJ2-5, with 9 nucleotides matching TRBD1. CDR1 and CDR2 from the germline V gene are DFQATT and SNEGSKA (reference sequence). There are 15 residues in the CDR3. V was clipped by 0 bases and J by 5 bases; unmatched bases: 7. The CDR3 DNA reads TGCAGTGCTAGAGACCCGACAGGGGGAAGTGAGACCCAGTACTGC. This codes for CSARDPTGGSETQYC.

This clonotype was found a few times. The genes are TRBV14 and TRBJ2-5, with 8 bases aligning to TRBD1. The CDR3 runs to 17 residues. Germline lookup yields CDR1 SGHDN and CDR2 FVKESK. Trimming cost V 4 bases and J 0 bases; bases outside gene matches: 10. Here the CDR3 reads CASSPWIGTGDQETQYF. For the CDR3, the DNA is TGTGCCAGCAGCCCCTGGATCGGGACAGGCGACCAAGAGACCCAGTACTTC.

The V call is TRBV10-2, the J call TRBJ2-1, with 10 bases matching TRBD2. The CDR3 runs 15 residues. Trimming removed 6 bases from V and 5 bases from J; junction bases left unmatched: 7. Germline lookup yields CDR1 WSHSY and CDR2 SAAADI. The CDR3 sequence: CASRSSGGANNEQFF. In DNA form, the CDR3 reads TGCGCCAGCAGGTCAAGCGGGGGGGCGAACAATGAGCAGTTCTTC.

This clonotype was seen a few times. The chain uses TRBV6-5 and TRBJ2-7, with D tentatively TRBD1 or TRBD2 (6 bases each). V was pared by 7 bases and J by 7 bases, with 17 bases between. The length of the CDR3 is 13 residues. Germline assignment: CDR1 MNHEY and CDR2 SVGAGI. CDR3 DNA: TGTGCCAGCATTTCCCCGGGGGCCGGGGAGCAGTACTTC. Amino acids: CASISPGAGEQYF.

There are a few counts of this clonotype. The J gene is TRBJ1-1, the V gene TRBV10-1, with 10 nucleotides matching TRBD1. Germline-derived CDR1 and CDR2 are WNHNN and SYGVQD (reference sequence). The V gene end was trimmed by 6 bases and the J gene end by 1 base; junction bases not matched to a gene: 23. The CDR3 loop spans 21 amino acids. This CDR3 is CASSTNRDRGLSNRPNTEAFF. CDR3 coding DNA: TGCGCCAGCAGCACCAACCGGGACAGGGGCCTCTCGAACAGACCGAACACTGAAGCTTTCTTT.

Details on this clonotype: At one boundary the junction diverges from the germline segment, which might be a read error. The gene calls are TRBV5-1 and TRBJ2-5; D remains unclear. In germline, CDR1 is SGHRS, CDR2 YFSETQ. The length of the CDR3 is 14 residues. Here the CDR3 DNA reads TGCGTCAGCAGCTTGGCTGACGGAAGAGAGACCCAGTACTTC. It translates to CVSSLADGRETQYF. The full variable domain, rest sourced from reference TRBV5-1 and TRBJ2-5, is KAGVTQTPRYLIKTRGQQVTLSCSPISGHRSVSWYQQTPGQGLQFLFEYFSETQRNKGNFPGRFSGRQFSNSRSEMNVSTLELGDSALYLCVSSLADGRETQYFGPGTRLLVL.

CDR3 nucleotides: TGCGCCAGCAGCTCCGGGACAGCACTCTCTGGGGCCAACGTCCTGACTTTC. Translating it yields CASSSGTALSGANVLTF. The genes are TRBV5-1 and TRBJ2-6, with 7 bases fitting TRBD1. Losses at the gene ends were 3 bases for V and 0 bases for J; bases not matched to a gene: 6. The V gene's germline CDR1 is SGHRS and CDR2 YFSETQ. The CDR3 spans 17 residues.

The CDR3 nucleotides are TGCAGTGCTACTCTGGACAGGGGAAATGATGGCTACACCTTC. Translation: CSATLDRGNDGYTF. The V call is TRBV20-1, the J call TRBJ1-2, with TRBD1 matching 9 bases. CDR1 is DFQATT and CDR2 is SNEGSKA in the germline V gene (reference sequence). CDR3 length: 14 residues. Trimming cost V 4 bases and J 6 bases; bases outside gene matches: 9.

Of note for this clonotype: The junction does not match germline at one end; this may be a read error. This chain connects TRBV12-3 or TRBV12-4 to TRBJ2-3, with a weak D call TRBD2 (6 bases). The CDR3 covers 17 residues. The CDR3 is CVSSPPRASATTDTQYF. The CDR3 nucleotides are TGTGTCAGCAGTCCACCCCGAGCTAGCGCGACCACAGATACGCAGTATTTT.

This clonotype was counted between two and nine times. CDR3 protein: CASSLGTGPGSPLHF. The CDR3 DNA sequence: TGCGCCAGCAGCCTGGGGACGGGTCCTGGGTCACCCCTCCACTTT. The rearrangement links TRBV5-1 to TRBJ1-6, with a weak D call TRBD1 (5 bases). The CDR3 has 15 amino acids. Germline V CDR1 and CDR2: SGHRS, YFSETQ. Between the trimmed V and J ends, which lost 4 bases and 10 bases, there was a span of 18 bases. Variable domain in full (rest from reference TRBV5-1 and TRBJ1-6): KAGVTQTPRYLIKTRGQQVTLSCSPISGHRSVSWYQQTPGQGLQFLFEYFSETQRNKGNFPGRFSGRQFSNSRSEMNVSTLELGDSALYLCASSLGTGPGSPLHFGNGTRLTVT.

The CDR3, as DNA: TGTGCCAGCAGTTTATGGGGTCGTAATGAGCAGTTCTTC. This encodes CASSLWGRNEQFF. This chain links TRBV12-3 or TRBV12-4 with TRBJ2-1; D gene ambiguous. The length of the CDR3 is 13 residues. V gave up 2 bases and J gave up 7 bases, with 9 bases separating them.

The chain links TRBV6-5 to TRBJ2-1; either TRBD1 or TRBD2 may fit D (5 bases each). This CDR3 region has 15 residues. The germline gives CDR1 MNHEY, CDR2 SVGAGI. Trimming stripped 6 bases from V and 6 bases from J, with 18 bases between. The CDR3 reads CASSSGTATVNEQFF. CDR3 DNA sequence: TGTGCCAGCAGCTCCGGGACGGCGACGGTCAATGAGCAGTTCTTC.

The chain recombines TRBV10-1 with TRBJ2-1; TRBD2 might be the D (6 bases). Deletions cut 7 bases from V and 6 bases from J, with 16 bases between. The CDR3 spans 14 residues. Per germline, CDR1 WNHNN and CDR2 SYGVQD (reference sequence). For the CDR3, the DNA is TGCGCCAGCAAAATGGGTAGCGGCTCCAATGAGCAGTTCTTC. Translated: CASKMGSGSNEQFF.

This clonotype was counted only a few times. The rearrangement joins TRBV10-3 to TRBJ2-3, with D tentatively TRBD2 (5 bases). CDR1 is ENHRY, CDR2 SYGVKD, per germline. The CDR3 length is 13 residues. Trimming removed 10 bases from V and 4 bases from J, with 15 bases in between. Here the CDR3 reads CATEPLRADTQYF. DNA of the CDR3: TGTGCCACCGAGCCCCTGCGGGCAGATACGCAGTATTTT.

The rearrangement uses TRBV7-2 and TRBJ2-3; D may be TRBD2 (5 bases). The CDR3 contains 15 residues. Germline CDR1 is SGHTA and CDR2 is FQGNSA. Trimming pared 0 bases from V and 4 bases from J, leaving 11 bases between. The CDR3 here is CASSLAPGGSDTQYF. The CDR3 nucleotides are TGTGCCAGCAGCTTAGCGCCGGGCGGGTCAGATACGCAGTATTTT.

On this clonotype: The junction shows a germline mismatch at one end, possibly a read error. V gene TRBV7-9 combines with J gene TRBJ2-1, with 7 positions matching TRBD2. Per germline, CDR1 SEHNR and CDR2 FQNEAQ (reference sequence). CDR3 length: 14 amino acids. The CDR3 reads CASSLTRTSNEQFF. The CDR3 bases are TGCGCCAGCAGCTTAACCCGGACTAGCAATGAGCAGTTCTTC.

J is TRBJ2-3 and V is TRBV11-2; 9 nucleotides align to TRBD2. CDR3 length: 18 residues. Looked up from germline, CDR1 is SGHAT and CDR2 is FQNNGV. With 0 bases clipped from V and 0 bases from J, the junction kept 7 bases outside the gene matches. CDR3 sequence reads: CASSLESASGMSTDTQYF. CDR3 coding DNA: TGTGCCAGCAGCTTAGAATCGGCTAGCGGGATGAGCACAGATACGCAGTATTTT.

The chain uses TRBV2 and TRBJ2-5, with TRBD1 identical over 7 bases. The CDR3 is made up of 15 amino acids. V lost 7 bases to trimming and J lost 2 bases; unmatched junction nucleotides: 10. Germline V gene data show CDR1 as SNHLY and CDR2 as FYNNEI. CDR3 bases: TGTGCCAGCACCACCCCGGGACAGAAACAAGAGACCCAGTACTTC. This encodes CASTTPGQKQETQYF.

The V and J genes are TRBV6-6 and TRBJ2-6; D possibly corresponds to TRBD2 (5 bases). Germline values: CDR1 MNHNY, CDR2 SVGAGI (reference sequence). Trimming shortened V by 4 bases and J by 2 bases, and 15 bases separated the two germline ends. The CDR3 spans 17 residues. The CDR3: CASSFERAGTGANVLTF. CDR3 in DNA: TGTGCCAGCAGTTTCGAAAGGGCGGGCACTGGGGCCAACGTCCTGACTTTC.

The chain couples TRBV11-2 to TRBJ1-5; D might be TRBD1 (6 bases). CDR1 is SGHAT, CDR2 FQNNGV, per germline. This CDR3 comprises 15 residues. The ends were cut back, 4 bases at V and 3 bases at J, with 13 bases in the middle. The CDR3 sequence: CASSSMGHSNQPQHF. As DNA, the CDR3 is TGTGCCAGCAGCTCAATGGGACATTCCAATCAGCCCCAGCATTTT.